The source of this T cell receptor beta chain is a study of PD-1 blockade in mismatch repair-deficient tumors. For the study at large: All were previously treated, progressing patients with about a dozen mismatch repair-deficient cancer types. Broader study findings: Rapid post-treatment expansion, then contraction, generally preceding radiologic response, marked tumor-resident clones.

PCR or immunohistochemistry showed mismatch repair deficiency in every enrolled patient. TCRs were sequenced from a few patients responding to pembrolizumab. This CDR3 is built from 13 residues. Trimming at V came to 6 bases and at J to 8 bases, leaving 4 bases not matched to a gene. Germline lookup yields CDR1 SNHLY and CDR2 FYNNEI. Only in-frame clones appear in the TCRdb table, and some are missing; sequencing was by immunoSEQ multiplex PCR. The sample consists of roughly 79,000 clones, approximately 78% of them appearing once. Points on this clone: Its antigen is not identified.

This chain links TRBV2 with TRBJ2-3; 11 positions match TRBD2. The clonotype originates from an adult with mismatch repair-deficient cancer. The material sequenced was peripheral blood, taken 44 weeks after starting pembrolizumab. The CDR3 DNA reads TGTGCCAGCAGGGAGGGGACTAGCGGTACGCAGTATTTT. Translating it yields CASREGTSGTQYF.